The next 11 T cell receptor beta chains were all read from a single sample in a study of identical twins. TCRdb redid the calling of the 5' RACE reads with MiXCR, one entry per CDR3 protein. The repertoire has 250,000 to 350,000 distinct CDR3 sequences, under 9.5% of them found once; the top ten carry roughly 2%. These data also formed part of another study, on yellow fever vaccine responses in identical twins.

The sample comprised memory (CD45RO+) T cells sorted from blood. All receptors derive from a woman younger than 35 in good health.

There are many counts of this clonotype. The chain links TRBV29-1 to TRBJ2-7, with 7 bases aligning to TRBD1. The CDR3 covers 12 residues. V lost 7 bases to trimming and J lost 5 bases; unmatched junction nucleotides: 8. The germline CDR1 and CDR2 sequences are SQVTM and ANQGSEA. For the CDR3, the DNA is TGCAGCGGGCGACAGGGATCCAACGAGCAGTACTTC. Protein sequence: CSGRQGSNEQYF.

This clonotype has a count of ten or more. The chain has TRBV7-8 and TRBJ2-5, with 7 bases matching TRBD2. The CDR3 consists of 15 residues. CDR1 and CDR2 from the germline V gene are SGHVS and FQNEAQ. Trimming cost V 5 bases and J 5 bases; bases outside gene matches: 11. The CDR3 coding sequence is TGTGCCAGCAGCCCTAGACTAGCAAGCAGGGAGACCCAGTACTTC. It translates to CASSPRLASRETQYF.

This clonotype has at least ten counts. The chain is built from TRBV5-1 and TRBJ1-5; 8 bases agree with TRBD1. This CDR3 has 15 amino acids. Germline values: CDR1 SGHRS, CDR2 YFSETQ. V lost 4 bases, J lost 5 bases, and 8 bases stayed unmatched. This CDR3 reads CASSPSGQDYQPQHF. Here the CDR3 DNA reads TGCGCCAGCAGCCCGTCGGGACAGGACTATCAGCCCCAGCATTTT.

This clonotype was seen repeatedly, ten times or more. The chain recombines TRBV20-1 with TRBJ2-1, with unresolved D. This CDR3 contains 12 residues. CDR1 and CDR2 (germline): DFQATT, SNEGSKA (reference sequence). CDR3 residues: CNAATSYNEQFF. CDR3 bases: TGCAATGCAGCTACCTCCTACAATGAGCAGTTCTTC.

This clonotype showed up many times. V is TRBV6-1 and J is TRBJ1-2, with a possible D match to TRBD1 (5 bases). CDR3 length: 12 amino acids. The germline V gene has CDR1 MNHNS and CDR2 SASEGT. Trimming shortened V by 1 base and J by 7 bases, and 7 bases separated the two germline ends. The CDR3 nucleotides read TGTGCCAGCAGTGAAGTGACAGCTGGCTACACCTTC. It is translated as CASSEVTAGYTF.

The chain combines TRBV18 with TRBJ2-2, with D possibly matching TRBD1 (5 bases). This CDR3 region has 17 residues. CDR1 and CDR2 from the germline V gene are KGHSH and LQKENI. V was cut by 0 bases and J by 1 base, with 12 bases left in between. Here the CDR3 reads CASSPPMGRVNTGELFF. The CDR3 DNA is TGTGCCAGCTCACCACCGATGGGCAGGGTGAACACCGGGGAGCTGTTTTTT. Together with reference TRBV18 and TRBJ2-2, the CDR3 gives the full variable domain: NAGVMQNPRHLVRRRGQEARLRCSPMKGHSHVYWYRQLPEEGLKFMVYLQKENIIDESGMPKERFSAEFPKEGPSILRIQQVVRGDSAAYFCASSPPMGRVNTGELFFGEGSRLTVL.

This clonotype was picked up many times. The V and J genes are TRBV3-1 and TRBJ1-2; 10 bases map to TRBD1. Germline V gene sequence: CDR1 LGHDT, CDR2 YNNKEL (reference sequence). After removal of 4 bases from V and 7 bases from J, the junction contained 3 bases not matched to a gene. CDR3 length: 13 residues. The CDR3 bases are TGTGCCAGCAGCCTCCGGACAGGGGGTGGCTACACCTTC. Translation gives CASSLRTGGGYTF.

There are a few counts of this clonotype. The chain recombines TRBV7-3 with TRBJ2-5; D is perhaps TRBD1 (6 bases). CDR3 size: 14 residues. Trimming cost V 4 bases and J 5 bases, with 14 bases left between them. Germline CDR1 is SGHTA and CDR2 is FQGTGA. Here the CDR3 DNA reads TGTGCCAGCAGCTCGCACAGGGCTCGGGAGACCCAGTACTTC. This translates into CASSSHRARETQYF. Full variable domain (rest looked up from reference TRBV7-3 and TRBJ2-5): GAGVSQTPSNKVTEKGKYVELRCDPISGHTALYWYRQSLGQGPEFLIYFQGTGAADDSGLPNDRFFAVRPEGSVSTLKIQRTERGDSAVYLCASSSHRARETQYFGPGTRLLVL.

This clonotype showed up many times. V usage is TRBV12-3 or TRBV12-4 and J usage is TRBJ2-7; the D gene is possibly TRBD2 (6 bases). The CDR3 spans 13 residues. V was cut by 5 bases and J by 4 bases, with 12 bases left in between. The CDR3 protein is CASSVGLRYEQYF. Here the CDR3 DNA reads TGTGCCAGCAGTGTGGGACTGCGGTACGAGCAGTACTTC.

V gene TRBV10-2 combines with J gene TRBJ2-2, with 7 bases matching TRBD2. This CDR3 is 13 amino acids long. J gave up 4 bases and V 6 bases, and 2 bases lay outside the gene matches. Germline CDR1 is WSHSY and CDR2 is SAAADI. The CDR3 reads CASRRGSTGELFF. The CDR3 bases are TGCGCCAGCAGGCGGGGGTCCACCGGGGAGCTGTTTTTT.

The sample holds a few counts of this clonotype. This chain links TRBV28 with TRBJ1-3; TRBD1 aligns across 7 bases. Per germline, CDR1 MDHEN and CDR2 SYDVKM. Germline trimming cut 5 bases from V and 0 bases from J; bases unmatched to any gene: 4. CDR3 length: 15 amino acids. This CDR3 is CASSTGVFSGNTIYF. The CDR3 nucleotides are TGTGCCAGCAGTACAGGGGTCTTCTCTGGAAACACCATATATTTT. Looking up the rest from reference TRBV28 and TRBJ1-3 gives the full variable domain: DVKVTQSSRYLVKRTGEKVFLECVQDMDHENMFWYRQDPGLGLRLIYFSYDVKMKEKGDIPEGYSVSREKKERFSLILESASTNQTSMYLCASSTGVFSGNTIYFGEGSWLTVV.